Reported below is one T cell receptor beta chain. Seattle enrolled patients during active infection and tracked them longitudinally. The germline V gene encodes CDR1 SQVTM and CDR2 ANQGSEA. The length of the CDR3 is 13 residues. Trimming removed 5 bases from V and 1 base from J, with 11 bases in between. This sample stems from a study of blood T cell repertoires in COVID-19. As for the study in general: Sites across the United States, Italy and Spain contributed samples from acute and convalescent COVID-19. Sources were T cells, B-cell-depleted T cells, or PBMCs; the material itself was cDNA or gDNA.

Original processing notes: Estimation of nucleated cell counts relied on the amplification of reference gene primers. Assay used: immunoSEQ multiplex PCR; TCRdb lists only in-frame clones, some missing. That table is the source of V, J and clone size, and D and trimming were worked out from the DNA. The profile covers around 290,000 clones, with roughly 90% appearing a single time and around 12% taken by the ten largest. The sample comprised peripheral blood. The origin of this receptor is a woman in her sixties or seventies with COVID-19, enrolled during active disease. The J gene is TRBJ1-1, the V gene TRBV29-1, with a tentative D call TRBD1 (5 bases). Here the CDR3 reads CSVCLGANTEAFF. Written as DNA, the CDR3 is TGCAGCGTTTGTCTTGGGGCGAACACTGAAGCTTTCTTT.